The entry below describes one T cell receptor (beta chain). PCR used 60 Vbeta primers and 13 Jbeta primers. Assay: immunoSEQ multiplex PCR; the TCRdb copy retains only in-frame clones and omits some. Of about 150,000 clones in the sample, over 75% were seen once. Losses at the gene ends were 3 bases for V and 2 bases for J; bases not matched to a gene: 2. The CDR3 totals 14 residues. Looked up from germline, CDR1 is KGHSH and CDR2 is LQKENI. These data are taken from a study of cytomegalovirus exposure and HLA in healthy donors. Study as a whole: Out of 150 million to 200 million T cells, an earlier analysis found around 120 million unique TCR beta sequences in total.

The source of this sequence is a woman between 40 and 50 years old in good health and CMV-seropositive. The V gene is TRBV18, the J gene TRBJ2-7, with 9 nucleotides matching TRBD2. Source material: PBMCs. CDR3 in amino acids: CASSPGTSPYEQYF. For the CDR3, the DNA is TGTGCCAGCTCACCCGGGACTAGCCCCTACGAGCAGTACTTC.